What follows are 17 T cell receptor beta chains derived from one specimen sequenced in a study of radiation and T cells in renal cell carcinoma. Only in-frame clones appear in the TCRdb table, and some are missing; sequencing was by immunoSEQ multiplex PCR. The table has some 80,000 clones, 86% seen once. Described time point: blood 2 weeks post-SBRT. Documented treatment: 15 Gy SBRT to primary tumor, nephrectomy 4 weeks later. This specimen was blood, taken from a patient whose treatment included radiotherapy and nephrectomy. These TCRs come from a woman in her forties or fifties with renal cell carcinoma.

V gene TRBV25-1 combines with J gene TRBJ1-1, with no clear D. The length of the CDR3 is 14 residues. From germline, CDR1 is MGHDK and CDR2 SYGVNS. Between the trimmed V and J ends, which lost 3 bases and 1 base, there was a span of 9 bases. The CDR3 protein is CASSDEWRNTEAFF. CDR3 sequence (DNA): TGTGCCAGCAGTGATGAATGGAGGAACACTGAAGCTTTCTTT. The whole variable domain, filled in from reference TRBV25-1 and TRBJ1-1, reads EADIYQTPRYLVIGTGKKITLECSQTMGHDKMYWYQQDPGMELHLIHYSYGVNSTEKGDLSSESTVSRIRTEHFPLTLESARPSHTSQYLCASSDEWRNTEAFFGQGTRLTVV.

The rearrangement uses TRBV27 and TRBJ2-5; 11 bases match TRBD2. The germline gives CDR1 MNHEY, CDR2 SMNVEV (reference sequence). After removal of 4 bases from V and 2 bases from J, the junction contained 6 bases not matched to a gene. CDR3 length: 16 residues. The CDR3 here is CASSSGTSGHQETQYF. DNA of the CDR3: TGTGCCAGCAGTTCCGGGACTAGCGGACATCAAGAGACCCAGTACTTC.

The J gene is TRBJ2-1, the V gene TRBV4-3; D is ambiguous. V shed 4 bases and J shed 7 bases, with 8 bases lying between them. Germline V gene sequence: CDR1 LGHNA, CDR2 YSLEER. This CDR3 spans 12 amino acids. The DNA of the CDR3 is TGCGCCAGCAGCCTCGTTGGTAATGAGCAGTTCTTC. Its translation is CASSLVGNEQFF.

This chain uses TRBV28 with TRBJ1-2, with 10 positions matching TRBD1. CDR3 length: 14 amino acids. V trimming: 2 bases; J trimming: 5 bases; junction bases outside the gene matches: 2. Germline V gene data show CDR1 as MDHEN and CDR2 as SYDVKM. CDR3 region: CASSLGTGAYGYTF. The CDR3 nucleotides are TGTGCCAGCAGTTTAGGGACAGGGGCTTATGGCTACACCTTC.

This clone was detected once. The CDR3 sequence is CASSSPYSSGSETQYF. The CDR3 DNA reads TGTGCCAGCAGCTCCCCCTACTCTAGCGGGAGTGAGACCCAGTACTTC. The gene calls are TRBV5-4 and TRBJ2-5; the match to TRBD2 covers 10 bases. Germline lookup yields CDR1 SGHNT and CDR2 YYREEE (reference sequence). V trimming: 3 bases; J trimming: 5 bases; junction bases outside the gene matches: 10. The CDR3 sequence is 16 residues long.

A few counts support this clone. The chain uses TRBV7-9 and TRBJ1-1; D uncertain. V shed 4 bases and J shed 8 bases, with 11 bases lying between them. The germline V gene has CDR1 SEHNR and CDR2 FQNEAQ (reference sequence). The CDR3 loop spans 12 amino acids. Here the CDR3 reads CASSSPQPEAFF. The CDR3 coding sequence is TGTGCCAGCAGCTCTCCGCAACCGGAAGCTTTCTTT.

The J gene is TRBJ1-3, the V gene TRBV25-1; a weak D match, TRBD1 (5 bases). The CDR3 totals 18 residues. Trimming shortened V by 4 bases and J by 0 bases, and 19 bases separated the two germline ends. Germline assignment: CDR1 MGHDK and CDR2 SYGVNS. The CDR3 nucleotides are TGTGCCAGCAGTGGAGGATGGGGAGGGGCGAGCTCTGGAAACACCATATATTTT. Protein: CASSGGWGGASSGNTIYF.

The chain is built from TRBV9 and TRBJ2-5; no definite D call. Germline assignment: CDR1 SGDLS and CDR2 YYNGEE. The CDR3 is 14 residues long. Trimming left V 3 bases short and J 5 bases short, with 14 bases between. In nucleotides, the CDR3 is TGTGCCAGCAGCGCATATGACGGTGGGGAGACCCAGTACTTC. It specifies CASSAYDGGETQYF.

The chain joins TRBV9 to TRBJ2-3; no definite D call. Trimming took 2 bases from V and 1 from J, leaving 14 bases between them. CDR3 length equals 16 residues. The germline V gene encodes CDR1 SGDLS and CDR2 YYNGEE. This CDR3 reads CASSVDVGSGTDTQYF. The CDR3 DNA follows: TGTGCCAGCAGCGTGGACGTGGGTAGTGGCACAGATACGCAGTATTTT.

J is TRBJ1-5 and V is TRBV21-1; the table assigns TRBD1, which was not confirmed against the DNA. TRBV21-1 is a pseudogene. The CDR3 runs 15 residues. The CDR3, as DNA: TGTGCCAGCAGCAATGGGACAGCCTCGGGTGAGCCCCAGCATTTT. Its protein is CASSNGTASGEPQHF.

This chain connects TRBV21-1 to TRBJ2-7. TRBV21-1 is an annotated pseudogene. The CDR3 length is 13 residues. The DNA for the CDR3 is TGTGCCAGCTCCCAAAAGGGCAACCCCGAGCAGTACTTC. Protein: CASSQKGNPEQYF.

V is TRBV18 and J is TRBJ1-5, with 7 bases lining up with TRBD1. The CDR3 totals 16 residues. V dropped 2 bases and J dropped 0; count of bases not matched to a gene: 4. CDR1 and CDR2 from the germline V gene are KGHSH and LQKENI. This chain's CDR3 is CASSPTGADSNQPQHF. CDR3 in DNA: TGTGCCAGCTCACCAACAGGGGCGGATAGCAATCAGCCCCAGCATTTT.

The J gene is TRBJ2-5, the V gene TRBV10-3; D unresolved. The CDR3 loop spans 11 amino acids. The germline V and J ends were trimmed by 2 bases and 5 bases, with 3 bases remaining between them. Looked up from germline, CDR1 is ENHRY and CDR2 is SYGVKD. The CDR3 coding sequence is TGTGCCATCAGTGAGGGGGAGACCCAGTACTTC. Its translation: CAISEGETQYF.

The CDR3 is CASSPPTEGETQYF. The CDR3 DNA is TGTGCCAGCAGTCCACCCACCGAGGGAGAGACCCAGTACTTC. The chain joins TRBV7-2 to TRBJ2-5, with D perhaps matching TRBD2 (5 bases). V lost 6 bases, J lost 4 bases, and 15 bases lay in between. Germline V CDR1 and CDR2: SGHTA, FQGNSA. This CDR3 spans 14 amino acids.

This rearrangement joins TRBV2 to TRBJ1-1, with unresolved D. CDR3 length: 15 residues. Germline CDR1 is SNHLY and CDR2 is FYNNEI. The ends were cut back, 1 base at V and 3 bases at J, with 12 bases in the middle. CDR3 loop: CASSEGGNFDTEAFF. CDR3 bases: TGTGCCAGCAGTGAAGGGGGAAATTTCGACACTGAAGCTTTCTTT. Drawing the rest from reference TRBV2 and TRBJ1-1, the complete variable domain is EPEVTQTPSHQVTQMGQEVILRCVPISNHLYFYWYRQILGQKVEFLVSFYNNEISEKSEIFDDQFSVERPDGSNFTLKIRSTKLEDSAMYFCASSEGGNFDTEAFFGQGTRLTVV.

The rearrangement joins TRBV11-2 to TRBJ2-3, with D hard to call. This CDR3 spans 14 amino acids. V lost 8 bases and J 5 bases, leaving 17 bases between the germline ends. Per germline, CDR1 SGHAT and CDR2 FQNNGV. CDR3 DNA sequence: TGTGCCAGCGCTCAGCGCGTGGATGGAGATACGCAGTATTTT. It codes for CASAQRVDGDTQYF. The full variable domain, in which reference TRBV11-2 and TRBJ2-3 provide the parts outside the CDR3, is EAGVAQSPRYKIIEKRQSVAFWCNPISGHATLYWYQQILGQGPKLLIQFQNNGVVDDSQLPKDRFSAERLKGVDSTLKIQPAKLEDSAVYLCASAQRVDGDTQYFGPGTRLTVL.

V is TRBV10-1 and J is TRBJ2-4, with no clear D. V lost 6 bases and J 5 bases, leaving 11 bases between the germline ends. The CDR3 runs 13 residues. CDR1 is WNHNN, CDR2 SYGVQD, per germline (reference sequence). The CDR3 DNA reads TGCGCCAGCAGCGAAGGTTGGGAAAACATTCAGTACTTC. Its protein is CASSEGWENIQYF.